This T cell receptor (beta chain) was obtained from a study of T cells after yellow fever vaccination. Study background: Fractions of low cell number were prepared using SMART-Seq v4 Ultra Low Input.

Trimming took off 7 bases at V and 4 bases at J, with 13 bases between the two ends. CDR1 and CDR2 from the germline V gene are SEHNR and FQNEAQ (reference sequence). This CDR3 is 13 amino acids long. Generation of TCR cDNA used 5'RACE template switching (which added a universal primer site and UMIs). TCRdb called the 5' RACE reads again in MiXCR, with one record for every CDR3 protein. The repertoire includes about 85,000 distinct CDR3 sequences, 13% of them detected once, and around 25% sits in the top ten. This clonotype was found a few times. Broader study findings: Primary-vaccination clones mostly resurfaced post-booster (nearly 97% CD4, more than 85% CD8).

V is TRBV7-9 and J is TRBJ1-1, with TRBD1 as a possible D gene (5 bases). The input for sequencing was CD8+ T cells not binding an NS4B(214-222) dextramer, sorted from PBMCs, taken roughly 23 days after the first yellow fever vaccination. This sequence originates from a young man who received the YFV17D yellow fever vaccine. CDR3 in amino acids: CASIELRGTEAFF. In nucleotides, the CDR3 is TGTGCCAGCATTGAGCTAAGGGGCACTGAAGCTTTCTTT. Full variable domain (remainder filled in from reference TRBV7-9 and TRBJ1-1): DTGVSQNPRHKITKRGQNVTFRCDPISEHNRLYWYRQTLGQGPEFLTYFQNEAQLEKSRLLSDRFSAERPKGSFSTLEIQRTEQGDSAMYLCASIELRGTEAFFGQGTRLTVV.